This T cell receptor (beta chain) was found in a study of graft-versus-host responses after intestinal transplantation. Overall study: Recipients underwent multivisceral, liver-intestinal, or isolated intestinal transplants. General observations from the study: Marrow from the recipient contained GvH clones, some of which had appeared first in ileum or blood. Peak levels of circulating GvH clones tracked with early post-transplant HvG declines.

The CDR3 consists of 15 residues. V lost 5 bases, J lost 2 bases, and 6 bases stayed unmatched. Germline CDR1 and CDR2: SGHDT and YYEEEE. As for this clone: Its specificity is unknown.

Sequencing used immunoSEQ multiplex PCR; TCRdb keeps in-frame clones, though not all of them. The data show about 98,000 clones, around four fifths seen once. This sequence originates from a human donor who received an intestinal transplant. Source: unstimulated CD8+ T cells sorted from spleen or lymph node cells, taken before intestinal transplant. V is TRBV5-6 and J is TRBJ2-7; 11 positions agree with TRBD2. CDR3 sequence (DNA): TGTGCCAGCAGTATAGCGGGAGGGAAAGCCTACGAGCAGTACTTC. It yields the protein CASSIAGGKAYEQYF. The whole variable domain, filled in from reference TRBV5-6 and TRBJ2-7, reads DAGVTQSPTHLIKTRGQQVTLRCSPKSGHDTVSWYQQALGQGPQFIFQYYEEEERQRGNFPDRFSGHQFPNYSSELNVNALLLGDSALYLCASSIAGGKAYEQYFGPGTRLTVT.